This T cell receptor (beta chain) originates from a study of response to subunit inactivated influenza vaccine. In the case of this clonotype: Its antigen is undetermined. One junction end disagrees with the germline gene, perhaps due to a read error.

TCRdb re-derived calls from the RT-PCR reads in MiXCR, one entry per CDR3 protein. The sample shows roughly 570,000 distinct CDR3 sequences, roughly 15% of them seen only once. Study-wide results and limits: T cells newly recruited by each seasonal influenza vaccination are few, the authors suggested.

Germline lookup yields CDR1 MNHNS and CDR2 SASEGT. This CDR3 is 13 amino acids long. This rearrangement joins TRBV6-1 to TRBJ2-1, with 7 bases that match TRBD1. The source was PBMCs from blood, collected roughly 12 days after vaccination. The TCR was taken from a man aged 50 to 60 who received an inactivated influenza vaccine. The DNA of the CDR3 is TGCGCCTCCGGGACAGAGACCTACAATGAGCAGTTCTTC. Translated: CASGTETYNEQFF.